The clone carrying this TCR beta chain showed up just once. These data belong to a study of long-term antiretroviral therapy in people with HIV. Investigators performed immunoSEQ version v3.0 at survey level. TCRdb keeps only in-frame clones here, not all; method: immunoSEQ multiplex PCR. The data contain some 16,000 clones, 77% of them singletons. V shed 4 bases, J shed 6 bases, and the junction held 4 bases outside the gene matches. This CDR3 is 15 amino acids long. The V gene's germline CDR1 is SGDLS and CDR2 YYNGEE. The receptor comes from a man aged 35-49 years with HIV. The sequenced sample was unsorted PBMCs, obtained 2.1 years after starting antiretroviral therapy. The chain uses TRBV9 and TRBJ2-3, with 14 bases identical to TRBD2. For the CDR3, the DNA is TGTGCCAGCAGCAGACTAGCGGGGGGGCCGGATACGCAGTATTTT. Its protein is CASSRLAGGPDTQYF.